This T cell receptor beta chain emerged from a study of blood T cell repertoires in COVID-19. Background on the study: The United States, Italy and Spain provided the acute and convalescent COVID-19 samples.

In the original workflow: For nucleated cells, counts were estimated from reference gene primer amplification. The table came from immunoSEQ multiplex PCR; TCRdb's copy has only in-frame clones and leaves some out. The V and J calls and clone size come from that table; D and trimming were worked out from the DNA. The sample has 330,000 or so clones, less than 90% seen once. After removal of 5 bases from V and 4 bases from J, the junction contained 9 bases not matched to a gene. Germline CDR1 and CDR2: SEHNR and FQNEAQ (reference sequence). The CDR3 spans 16 residues. Cohort 3 donors were reported recovered after two negative PCRs, clearance, or symptom resolution.

The chain carries TRBV7-9 and TRBJ2-3; 10 nucleotides match TRBD2. This clonotype originated in a woman aged 30 to 39 who had recovered from COVID-19. Sample: PBMCs or T cells enriched from blood (not recorded which). The CDR3 loop is CASSISLAGDPDTQYF. The CDR3 nucleotides read TGTGCCAGCAGCATTAGTCTAGCGGGAGATCCAGATACGCAGTATTTT. The full variable domain, with the rest looked up from reference TRBV7-9 and TRBJ2-3, is DTGVSQNPRHKITKRGQNVTFRCDPISEHNRLYWYRQTLGQGPEFLTYFQNEAQLEKSRLLSDRFSAERPKGSFSTLEIQRTEQGDSAMYLCASSISLAGDPDTQYFGPGTRLTVL.